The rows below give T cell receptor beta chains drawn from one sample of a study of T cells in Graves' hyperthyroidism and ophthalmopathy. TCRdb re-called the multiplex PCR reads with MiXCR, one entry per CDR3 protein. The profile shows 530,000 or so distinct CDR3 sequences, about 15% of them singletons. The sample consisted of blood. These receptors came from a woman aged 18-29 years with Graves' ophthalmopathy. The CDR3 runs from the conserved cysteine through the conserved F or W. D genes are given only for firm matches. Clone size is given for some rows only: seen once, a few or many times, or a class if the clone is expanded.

TGTGCCATCAGTGAGTCGGGACTAGCGGACAATGAGCAGTTCTTC	CAISESGLADNEQFF	TRBV10-3	15	many	TRBJ2-1	TRBD2
TGTGCCAGCAGCTCGGCCCTGAACACTGAAGCTTTCTTT	CASSSALNTEAFF	TRBV14	13	many	TRBJ1-1	-
TGCGCCAGCAGTCGGGACGGCTCTCACAATGAGCAGTTCTTC	CASSRDGSHNEQFF	TRBV5-1	14	-	TRBJ2-1	-
TGCAGCGTTGATACCCTCACAGGGACCTACGAGCAGTACTTC	CSVDTLTGTYEQYF	TRBV29-1	14	-	TRBJ2-7	-
TGTGCCAGCAGTCCTCCCCAGGGGGGCACAGATACGCAGTATTTT	CASSPPQGGTDTQYF	TRBV27	15	-	TRBJ2-3	TRBD1
TGTGCCAGCAGGCCCGGACAGGGAACTTTCTACGAGCAGTACTTC	CASRPGQGTFYEQYF	TRBV6-4	15	-	TRBJ2-7	TRBD1
TGTGCCAGCAGCTTACAGGGGGCGCTTGGAACTGAAGCTTTCTTT	CASSLQGALGTEAFF	TRBV11-2	15	few	TRBJ1-1	TRBD1
TGTGCCAGCAGTCTACCACTTGCGGGAAGGGGTGAGCAGTTCTTC	CASSLPLAGRGEQFF	TRBV28	15	many	TRBJ2-1	-
TGTGCCAGCAGCCCACACCGGGACATTGGAAACACCATATATTTT	CASSPHRDIGNTIYF	TRBV28	15	-	TRBJ1-3	-
TGTGCCACCCAATCGGGGACAGGGGATTTGTCCTATAATTCACCCCTCCACTTT	CATQSGTGDLSYNSPLHF	TRBV15	18	-	TRBJ1-6	TRBD1
TGTGCCAGCAGCCACGGGGAGCGAGGAAACACCATATATTTT	CASSHGERGNTIYF	TRBV13	14	many	TRBJ1-3	-
TGTGCCAGCAGTTTTAGGGCTAGCGGAGCACCATCCTCCTACGAGCAGTACTTC	CASSFRASGAPSSYEQYF	TRBV27	18	few	TRBJ2-7	TRBD2
TGTGCCAGCAGCCAGAGGGGACTAGCGGAAACCTACAATGAGCAGTTCTTC	CASSQRGLAETYNEQFF	TRBV3-1	17	-	TRBJ2-1	TRBD2
TGTGCCAGCAGCCCGGTAGTACTGGGACTAGCCAAAAACATTCAGTACTTC	CASSPVVLGLAKNIQYF	TRBV4-2	17	-	TRBJ2-4	-
TGCGCCAGCAGCCAAGATACGGGACGGGGATATGGCTACACCTTC	CASSQDTGRGYGYTF	TRBV4-3	15	few	TRBJ1-2	-
TGTGCCATCAGCCTCAGACTAGCGGGCTACGAGCAGTACTTC	CAISLRLAGYEQYF	TRBV10-3	14	many	TRBJ2-7	TRBD2
TGCAGTGCTAAAGACAGGGGGCGAGGTGAAGCTTTCTTT	CSAKDRGRGEAFF	TRBV20-1	13	-	TRBJ1-1	TRBD1
TGTGCCAGCAGCGGCCACGGGAGTTTAACCAGGGAGCTGTTTTTT	CASSGHGSLTRELFF	TRBV7-6	15	-	TRBJ2-2	-
TGTGCCAGCAGTTTTCGGGGGAGGAATGAAAAACTGTTTTTT	CASSFRGRNEKLFF	TRBV28	14	many	TRBJ1-4	-
TGCAGTGCTAGAGGTCAGGGGGCAGAAAGCAATCAGCCCCAGCATTTT	CSARGQGAESNQPQHF	TRBV20-1	16	many	TRBJ1-5	TRBD1
TGTGCCAGCAGTGAAGCGCCCGGGACAGAGATGAACACTGAAGCTTTCTTT	CASSEAPGTEMNTEAFF	TRBV2	17	many	TRBJ1-1	TRBD1
TGCGCCAGCAGTGTCGGTAGGGCCTACGAGCAGTACTTC	CASSVGRAYEQYF	TRBV4-3	13	-	TRBJ2-7	-
TGCAGTGCTAGAGATCTAACTAGCGGGAGGGGGGACGAGCAGTACTTC	CSARDLTSGRGDEQYF	TRBV20-1	16	-	TRBJ2-7	TRBD2
TGTGCCAGCAGCTTGGAGTCACAGGGTGAAGCTTTCTTT	CASSLESQGEAFF	TRBV11-2	13	-	TRBJ1-1	-
TGTGCCAGCAGCTTAGATGGGGGGACCACAGATACGCAGTATTTT	CASSLDGGTTDTQYF	TRBV7-9	15	many	TRBJ2-3	-
TGTGCCAGCAGTTTAGCGGGGGCCCTCAACCCAGATACGCAGTATTTT	CASSLAGALNPDTQYF	TRBV12-3/TRBV12-4	16	many	TRBJ2-3	-
TGTGCCAGCAGCTTACGGACAGGGAGGGCCGGGGAGCTGTTTTTT	CASSLRTGRAGELFF	TRBV7-9	15	many	TRBJ2-2	-
TGCGCCAGCAGTCCAGGGGGCGACTGGGAGCAGTTCTTC	CASSPGGDWEQFF	TRBV4-1	13	few	TRBJ2-1	TRBD1
TGCGCCAGCAGCCAACGCGGGAGAGGTACTGAAGCTTTCTTT	CASSQRGRGTEAFF	TRBV4-1	14	few	TRBJ1-1	-
TGTGCCAGCACGGTCAGTTCGGTTGAAGAGACCCAGTACTTC	CASTVSSVEETQYF	TRBV6-1	14	many	TRBJ2-5	-
TGTGCCAGCAGTGAACTCGGACAGGTGATGGGCGCTTTCTTT	CASSELGQVMGAFF	TRBV6-1	14	many	TRBJ1-1	TRBD1
TGCAGCGTTGACGGGCTAGCGAACACTGAAGCTTTCTTT	CSVDGLANTEAFF	TRBV29-1	13	-	TRBJ1-1	-
TGTGCCAGCAGCTTACGGGACAGCTATGGCTACACCTTC	CASSLRDSYGYTF	TRBV7-2	13	many	TRBJ1-2	TRBD1
TGTGCCAGCAGCCCCCGCGGGGGGGCATTCACAGATACGCAGTATTTT	CASSPRGGAFTDTQYF	TRBV7-2	16	many	TRBJ2-3	TRBD2
TGTGCCAGCACCGATTTCAGGTCCCAGGGGGAGACCGAGTACTTC	CASTDFRSQGETEYF	TRBV7-9	15	-	TRBJ2-5	TRBD1
TGTGCCAGCAGCTTAAGAGCCCGGGAGCGCCCGAACACCGGGGAGCTGTTTTTT	CASSLRARERPNTGELFF	TRBV7-2	18	-	TRBJ2-2	-
TGCAGTGCTAGAGTGCAGTCTAATCAGCCCCAGCATTTT	CSARVQSNQPQHF	TRBV20-1	13	many	TRBJ1-5	-
TGTGCCAGCAGCCCCACTCGAGGAAACACCGGGGAGCTGTTTTTT	CASSPTRGNTGELFF	TRBV7-8	15	many	TRBJ2-2	-
TGCAGTGCCCCCACCGGGACGGACTATTATGGCTACACCTTC	CSAPTGTDYYGYTF	TRBV20-1	14	many	TRBJ1-2	-
TGCAGTGCTAGAGTCCAGGGGCCTTACTACGAGCAGTACTTC	CSARVQGPYYEQYF	TRBV20-1	14	-	TRBJ2-7	-
TGTGCCAGCACCCCTCTGGGTTATGAAGCTTTCTTT	CASTPLGYEAFF	TRBV12-3/TRBV12-4	12	many	TRBJ1-1	-
TGCAGTGCTGAAACCTTGCTGAACACCGGGGAGCTGTTTTTT	CSAETLLNTGELFF	TRBV20-1	14	-	TRBJ2-2	-
TGTGCCATCACCCTGGGAGGGGGGATTAGCTACGAGCAGTACTTC	CAITLGGGISYEQYF	TRBV10-3	15	few	TRBJ2-7	-
TGCAGCGTTGTCTGGGCGGGAGAAGCCCAAGAGACCCAGTACTTC	CSVVWAGEAQETQYF	TRBV29-1	15	-	TRBJ2-5	TRBD2
TGTGCCAGCAGTTACTCGAGGGGGGAGCACGAGCAGTACTTC	CASSYSRGEHEQYF	TRBV6-2/TRBV6-3	14	-	TRBJ2-7	-
TGCAGTGCTCGCCTACCGGGACAGAACACTGAAGCTTTCTTT	CSARLPGQNTEAFF	TRBV20-1	14	many	TRBJ1-1	-
TGCAGTGCTAGAGCCGGGACTAGCGTCTCCGCTACAGATACGCAGTATTTT	CSARAGTSVSATDTQYF	TRBV20-1	17	-	TRBJ2-3	TRBD2
TGTGCCAGCAGTCCACAGGGGGCGAACACTGAAGCTTTCTTT	CASSPQGANTEAFF	TRBV27	14	many	TRBJ1-1	TRBD1
TGCGCCAGCAGCTTGTGGACAGGGGGCGTGAGAGAAGAGACCCAGTACTTC	CASSLWTGGVREETQYF	TRBV5-1	17	few	TRBJ2-5	TRBD1
TGTGCCAGCTCGTCTAACAGGGGTGCTGGGATGAACACTGAAGCTTTCTTT	CASSSNRGAGMNTEAFF	TRBV18	17	many	TRBJ1-1	TRBD1
TGTACCAGCAGTTTAGCTGGGAGGCGCGAGCAGTACTTC	CTSSLAGRREQYF	TRBV12-3/TRBV12-4	13	-	TRBJ2-7	-
TGTGCCAGCGGGGGACAGGGATTAGAGACCCAGTACTTC	CASGGQGLETQYF	TRBV2	13	many	TRBJ2-5	TRBD1